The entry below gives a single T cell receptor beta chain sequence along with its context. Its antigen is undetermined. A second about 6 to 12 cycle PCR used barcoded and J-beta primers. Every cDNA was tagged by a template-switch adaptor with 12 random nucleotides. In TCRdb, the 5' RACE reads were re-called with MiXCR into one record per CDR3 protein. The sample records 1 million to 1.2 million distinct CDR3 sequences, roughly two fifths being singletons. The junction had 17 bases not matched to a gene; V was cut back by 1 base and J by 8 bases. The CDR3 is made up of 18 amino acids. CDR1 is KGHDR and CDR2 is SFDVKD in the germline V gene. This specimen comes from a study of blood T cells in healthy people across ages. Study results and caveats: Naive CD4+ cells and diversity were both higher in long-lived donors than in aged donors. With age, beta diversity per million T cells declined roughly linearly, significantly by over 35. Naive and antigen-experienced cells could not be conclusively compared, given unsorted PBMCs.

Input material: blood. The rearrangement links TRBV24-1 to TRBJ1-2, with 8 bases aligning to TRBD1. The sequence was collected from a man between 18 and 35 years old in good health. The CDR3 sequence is CATSDFTGADRGSGGYTF. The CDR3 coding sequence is TGTGCCACCAGTGATTTTACGGGGGCCGACAGGGGTTCTGGAGGCTACACCTTC.